The sequence of this TCR beta chain was determined in a study of blood T cell repertoires in COVID-19. Study summary: From the United States, Italy and Spain came samples of acute and convalescent COVID-19. T cells, B-cell-depleted T cells, or PBMCs provided the cDNA or gDNA that served as material.

As handled by the study authors: For nucleated cells, counts were estimated from reference gene primer amplification. Some clones are missing from TCRdb's copy, which holds only in-frame ones; the method was immunoSEQ multiplex PCR. V, J and clone size are taken as reported in that table, and D and trimming were inferred from the DNA itself. The table lists 130,000 to 150,000 clones, around nine tenths of them singletons. Trimming at V came to 2 bases and at J to 6 bases, leaving 7 bases not matched to a gene. Germline lookup yields CDR1 SNHLY and CDR2 FYNNEI. The CDR3 extends over 15 amino acids. The sequenced sample was peripheral blood. The receptor comes from a woman between 50 and 59 years old with active or convalescent COVID-19. The rearrangement links TRBV2 to TRBJ1-2, with 9 bases that match TRBD1. CDR3 protein: CASSENSGTGNGYTF. The DNA of the CDR3 is TGTGCCAGCAGTGAAAACTCGGGGACAGGGAATGGCTACACCTTC. The full variable domain, completed using reference TRBV2 and TRBJ1-2, is EPEVTQTPSHQVTQMGQEVILRCVPISNHLYFYWYRQILGQKVEFLVSFYNNEISEKSEIFDDQFSVERPDGSNFTLKIRSTKLEDSAMYFCASSENSGTGNGYTFGSGTRLTVV.